This T cell receptor (beta chain) is drawn from a study of PD-1 blockade in mismatch repair-deficient tumors. Study overall: All were previously treated, progressing patients with 12 mismatch repair-deficient cancer types.

About this clone: What it binds is unknown.

The data were produced by immunoSEQ multiplex PCR, yet TCRdb's version contains in-frame clones alone and is incomplete. The sample records roughly 14,000 clones, approximately 88% being singletons. Study findings and constraints: Tumor-resident clones, often absent from pretreatment blood, expanded after pembrolizumab and then contracted.

This CDR3 has 15 residues. Germline V CDR1 and CDR2: SGHVS, FNYEAQ. Every patient had mismatch repair deficiency by PCR or immunohistochemistry. The material was PBMCs, obtained before pembrolizumab treatment. The TCR was taken from an adult with mismatch repair-deficient cancer. The V gene is TRBV7-6, the J gene TRBJ2-5; tentatively, D is TRBD2 (6 bases). The DNA end is more similar to TRBJ2-7, so the J call may be wrong. The CDR3 region is CASSLQVGGTYEQYF. CDR3 nucleotides: TGTGCCAGCAGCTTACAAGTGGGCGGGACCTACGAGCAGTACTTC.